These 5 T cell receptor beta chains were sequenced from one sample in a study of T cells in localized non-small cell lung cancer. Libraries were prepared by immunoSEQ multiplex PCR; TCRdb keeps only in-frame clonotypes and omits some of them. The table records about 43,000 clones, roughly nine tenths of them present only once. Specimen: PBMCs, collected before any cancer treatment. The receptors shown here come from a woman aged 35-70 years with stage II lung adenocarcinoma.

The V gene is TRBV2, the J gene TRBJ1-4, with a tentative D call TRBD1 (6 bases). Germline CDR1 SNHLY, CDR2 FYNNEI. The CDR3 has 16 amino acids. V was shortened by 4 bases and J by 7 bases, with 19 bases between the two germline ends. The DNA for the CDR3 is TGTGCCAGCAGTGTCGAGGCCGGGGGGCGTAGTGAAAAACTGTTTTTT. As protein: CASSVEAGGRSEKLFF. The whole variable domain, filled in from reference TRBV2 and TRBJ1-4, reads EPEVTQTPSHQVTQMGQEVILRCVPISNHLYFYWYRQILGQKVEFLVSFYNNEISEKSEIFDDQFSVERPDGSNFTLKIRSTKLEDSAMYFCASSVEAGGRSEKLFFGSGTQLSVL.

With respect to this clone: Distinct nucleotide sequences in the sample also encode this CDR3. The chain is built from TRBV29-1 and TRBJ2-1; 10 positions match TRBD2. CDR1 SQVTM and CDR2 ANQGSEA come from the germline V gene. The J segment lost 0 bases and the V segment lost 4 bases, leaving 0 bases of the junction unmatched. The CDR3 runs 14 residues. CDR3: CSVASGGSYNEQFF. CDR3 DNA sequence: TGCAGCGTTGCTAGCGGGGGCTCCTACAATGAGCAGTTCTTC.

The V and J genes are TRBV5-1 and TRBJ2-1; 7 bases are a match to TRBD1. Germline V gives CDR1 SGHRS, CDR2 YFSETQ. This CDR3 comprises 14 residues. The V segment lost 4 bases and the J segment 8 bases; nucleotides outside the gene matches: 9. CDR3 protein: CASSIRDSIHEQFF. The CDR3 DNA follows: TGCGCCAGCAGCATCCGGGACAGTATCCATGAGCAGTTCTTC. The entire variable domain, with the rest obtained from reference TRBV5-1 and TRBJ2-1, is as follows: KAGVTQTPRYLIKTRGQQVTLSCSPISGHRSVSWYQQTPGQGLQFLFEYFSETQRNKGNFPGRFSGRQFSNSRSEMNVSTLELGDSALYLCASSIRDSIHEQFFGPGTRLTVL.

V and J are TRBV5-1 and TRBJ2-5, with D possibly TRBD2 on 5 matching bases. The J call may be faulty, since TRBJ2-7 better matches the DNA end. CDR3 length: 15 amino acids. The germline V gene encodes CDR1 SGHRS and CDR2 YFSETQ. The CDR3 region has the DNA TGCGCCAGCAGTAATTACGGAGGTGTCTCCTACGAGCAGTACTTC. Translating gives CASSNYGGVSYEQYF.

The V call is TRBV2, the J call TRBJ1-5; D call uncertain. The CDR3 totals 16 residues. Germline V CDR1 and CDR2: SNHLY, FYNNEI. V was clipped by 3 bases and J by 4 bases, with 16 bases between them. CDR3 sequence reads: CASSEYGAPSNQPQHF. The CDR3 region has the DNA TGTGCCAGCAGTGAGTACGGAGCTCCCTCAAATCAGCCCCAGCATTTT.